The entry below gives a single T cell receptor (beta chain) sequence along with its context. The antigen it binds to is not known. The sample is drawn from a study of alternative splicing in chronic myeloid leukemia remission (TCRdb year 2020). Regarding the study in general: Remission specimens from the trials were collected at major or complete molecular response, at 12 or 24 months of TKI therapy. RNA sequencing was used to profile peripheral blood from chronic-phase CML patients at diagnosis and at remission, and the results were compared with those from healthy donors. The RESIST (imatinib), ENESTxtnd (nilotinib) and PINNACLE (nilotinib plus pegylated interferon) trials supplied 10 or so diagnostic specimens along with matched remission specimens. The median age was around 49 years at diagnosis and 56 to 70 at remission, while healthy controls had a median age of about 40. Trial diagnostic specimens were total leukocytes from peripheral blood collected in EDTA. The French Persistem study supplied nine CML samples, of which seven were diagnostic and two were matched remission samples. Female/male counts of 11/5 were recorded for diagnosis samples, 8/3 for remission samples and 2/4 for controls. Total RNA was extracted with Trizol from peripheral blood mononuclear cells of diagnosis, remission and control samples. Study-wide findings and limitations: At remission, blood cell composition was found to be reconfigured to resemble that of lymphoid cell-enriched normal controls. Blood cell composition differed strongly depending on the timepoint, moving from an enrichment of myeloid progenitors at diagnosis to an enrichment of mature lymphoid cells at remission.

The library was built by means of bulk RNA-seq. The TruSeq Stranded RNA sample prep kit was used to generate libraries of poly-A-enriched mRNA from an input of about 1,000 ng total RNA. Each sample was sequenced in triplicate using paired-end sequencing on a HiSeq 2500. Each mate in the RNA-seq data had a read length of 125 nucleotides. In the paper's pipeline: Reads were trimmed and aligned to hg38 with STAR v2.7, with quality control by FASTQC, RSeQC and multiqc. Salmon 0.14.1 was used to quantify gene expression levels as transcripts per million (TPM). Principal component analysis suggested that trial, library batch, sequencing batch, treatment regimen and sex did not drive transcriptomic profiles. Through TCRdb reprocessing, the reads give one entry per CDR3 protein sequence; DNA is omitted. TCRdb, not the authors, supplied the V and J calls. The sample table records about 300 distinct CDR3 sequences; over 95% of these occur just once. The top ten hold approximately 6.8% of the sample.

From the cysteine up to the phenylalanine, the CDR3 has a length of 15 residues. The DNA sequence is not available. Per the germline V gene, MNHNS is the CDR1 and SASEGT is the CDR2. The time point tag for this specimen amounts to: major or complete molecular response after front-line TKI therapy. The patient cohort comprised about 15 CML patients, with matched post-remission samples retrieved for a subset of them. The input for sequencing was PBMCs or total blood leukocytes (not recorded which), taken during remission. The rearranged segments are TRBV6-1 and TRBJ2-7; TCRdb gives TRBD2 as the D gene, but with no DNA this cannot be confirmed. This sequence originates from an adult with chronic myeloid leukemia. CDR3 protein: CASSERSLANYEQYF.